Shown below are 24 T cell receptor beta chains from a single sample sequenced in a study of blood T cells in healthy people across ages. Combining a sample-barcoded 5' primer with a J-beta primer mix, a second PCR ran for roughly 6 to 12 cycles. MiXCR was run by TCRdb on the 5' RACE reads, yielding one entry per CDR3 protein. This sample has around 800,000 distinct CDR3 sequences; less than 60% occur once, and the top ten carry about a sixth. The specimen sequenced was blood. All receptors derive from a man older than 75 in good health.

The chain has TRBV3-1 and TRBJ2-7; D remains unclear. Germline V gene lookup returns CDR1 LGHDT and CDR2 YNNKEL (reference sequence). Trimming left V 0 bases short and J 1 base short, with 7 bases between. The CDR3 length is 14 residues. CDR3 loop: CASSQDQLSYEQYF. For the CDR3, the DNA is TGTGCCAGCAGCCAAGATCAACTGTCCTACGAGCAGTACTTC.

The table lists this clonotype with a count of one. The gene calls are TRBV7-2 and TRBJ2-1, with D unclear. V was pared by 2 bases and J by 9 bases, with 20 bases between. CDR3 size: 16 residues. Germline CDR1 and CDR2: SGHTA and FQGNSA. The CDR3 region has the DNA TGTGCCAGCAGCTTATTGTCAAAGACCCACACGTTTGAGCAGTTCTTC. Translation: CASSLLSKTHTFEQFF. The entire variable domain, with the rest obtained from reference TRBV7-2 and TRBJ2-1, is as follows: GAGVSQSPSNKVTEKGKDVELRCDPISGHTALYWYRQSLGQGLEFLIYFQGNSAPDKSGLPSDRFSAERTGGSVSTLTIQRTQQEDSAVYLCASSLLSKTHTFEQFFGPGTRLTVL.

The V and J genes are TRBV5-1 and TRBJ2-6, with a possible D match to TRBD2 (5 bases). This CDR3 region has 17 residues. CDR1 SGHRS and CDR2 YFSETQ come from the germline V gene. V lost 3 bases, J lost 2 bases, and 15 bases lay in between. CDR3 nucleotides: TGCGCCAGCAGCTCTCTCGGACGGGGTGCTGGGGCCAACGTCCTGACTTTC. Translated: CASSSLGRGAGANVLTF. Drawing the rest from reference TRBV5-1 and TRBJ2-6, the complete variable domain is KAGVTQTPRYLIKTRGQQVTLSCSPISGHRSVSWYQQTPGQGLQFLFEYFSETQRNKGNFPGRFSGRQFSNSRSEMNVSTLELGDSALYLCASSSLGRGAGANVLTFGAGSRLTVL.

This clonotype has only one observation. At one of its ends the junction is not consistent with the germline gene, which may arise from a read error. The rearrangement links TRBV20-1 to TRBJ1-6; tentative D call: TRBD1 (5 bases). Germline-derived CDR1 and CDR2 are DFQATT and SNEGSKA (reference sequence). The CDR3 has 14 residues. The CDR3 is CSARTQQGNTPLHF. DNA of the CDR3: TGCAGTGCTAGGACCCAGCAGGGTAATACACCCCTCCACTTT.

This clonotype turned up a few times. The chain uses TRBV7-2 and TRBJ2-1; 7 bases align to TRBD2. Per germline, CDR1 SGHTA and CDR2 FQGNSA. The CDR3 runs to 19 residues. The junction had 21 bases not matched to a gene; V was cut back by 2 bases and J by 8 bases. The CDR3 region has the DNA TGTGCCAGCAGCTTATTGGGTATCAGCGGGGCCGCCAATCCTTATGAGCAGTTCTTC. Amino acids: CASSLLGISGAANPYEQFF.

In the case of this clonotype: The junction departs from germline at one end; a sequencing error may be responsible. The rearrangement uses TRBV29-1 and TRBJ2-7, with D unresolved. The CDR3 covers 12 residues. Per germline, CDR1 SQVTM and CDR2 ANQGSEA. As DNA, the CDR3 is TGCGGCGTTACCGACGTTATCTACGAGCAGTACTTC. It translates to CGVTDVIYEQYF.

The table lists this clonotype with a few counts. The rearrangement links TRBV7-2 to TRBJ2-7; TRBD2 aligns across 10 bases. With V trimmed by 6 bases and J by 2 bases, 10 bases remained unmatched. The CDR3 extends over 16 amino acids. CDR1 is SGHTA, CDR2 FQGNSA, per germline. The CDR3 spells CASSRASGSPTYEQYF. CDR3 sequence (DNA): TGTGCCAGCAGTAGGGCTAGCGGGAGTCCCACCTACGAGCAGTACTTC.

This clonotype came up a few times. The genes are TRBV5-1 and TRBJ2-7; D may be TRBD1 or TRBD2 (5 bases each). V was shortened by 4 bases and J by 4 bases, with 18 bases between the two germline ends. CDR1 is SGHRS and CDR2 is YFSETQ in the germline V gene. CDR3 length: 15 amino acids. CDR3 DNA: TGCGCCAGCAGCAATCAACCGGGACGACAGTACGAGCAGTACTTC. As protein: CASSNQPGRQYEQYF.

This clonotype is a singleton in its sample. The CDR3 is CSVGGDFSTDTQYF. The CDR3 DNA follows: TGCAGCGTGGGAGGGGACTTTAGCACAGATACGCAGTATTTT. The chain is built from TRBV29-1 and TRBJ2-3; 7 nucleotides agree with TRBD2. From germline, CDR1 is SQVTM and CDR2 ANQGSEA. CDR3 size: 14 residues. The V gene end was trimmed by 6 bases and the J gene end by 0 bases; junction bases not matched to a gene: 6.

The chain's CDR3 is CASSLLEGGKNIQYF. DNA for the CDR3: TGTGCCAGCAGCTTGTTGGAGGGTGGCAAAAACATTCAGTACTTC. The chain employs TRBV5-6 and TRBJ2-4, with D possibly TRBD2 on 6 matching bases. The CDR3 contains 15 residues. Germline lookup yields CDR1 SGHDT and CDR2 YYEEEE. The V and J ends lost 1 base and 3 bases respectively, with 11 bases between them.

This clonotype has a count of ten or more. The chain couples TRBV10-3 to TRBJ2-4; no clear D. The CDR3 loop spans 13 amino acids. Between the trimmed V and J ends, which lost 6 bases and 0 bases, there was a span of 6 bases. The germline gives CDR1 ENHRY, CDR2 SYGVKD. CDR3 amino acids: CAISGLAKNIQYF. The CDR3 DNA follows: TGTGCCATCAGCGGTCTAGCCAAAAACATTCAGTACTTC.

This clonotype was observed many times. The chain has TRBV7-9 and TRBJ2-3; D gene ambiguous. The CDR3 consists of 14 residues. Germline values: CDR1 SEHNR, CDR2 FQNEAQ (reference sequence). Trimming pared 4 bases from V and 3 bases from J, leaving 11 bases between. CDR3 loop: CASSSERLTDTQYF. CDR3 coding DNA: TGTGCCAGCAGCTCGGAGAGGTTAACAGATACGCAGTATTTT.

The table lists this clonotype with many counts. The chain employs TRBV11-2 and TRBJ2-1, with D possibly being TRBD2 (5 bases). The CDR3 runs to 15 residues. CDR1 is SGHAT, CDR2 FQNNGV, per germline. The V gene lost 3 bases and the J gene lost 4 bases, with 13 bases spanning the gap. CDR3 residues: CASSLLPSRYNEQFF. The CDR3 DNA is TGTGCCAGCAGCTTGTTGCCTAGCAGATACAATGAGCAGTTCTTC.

This clonotype was seen many times. The chain uses TRBV12-3 or TRBV12-4 and TRBJ2-1; 10 bases are shared with TRBD2. The junction had 3 bases not matched to a gene; V was cut back by 4 bases and J by 0 bases. The CDR3 totals 16 residues. CDR3 nucleotides: TGTGCCAGCAGTTCCTCTAGCGGGAGCTCCTACAATGAGCAGTTCTTC. Its translation: CASSSSSGSSYNEQFF.

The gene calls are TRBV3-1 and TRBJ2-4; the D gene could be TRBD1 or TRBD2 (5 bases each). The end of the DNA fits TRBJ2-7 better, so the J call may be wrong. The CDR3 length is 14 residues. Germline lookup yields CDR1 LGHDT and CDR2 YNNKEL (reference sequence). The CDR3 DNA follows: TGTGCCAGCAGCCAAGGCAGAGGGGAATACGAGCAGTACTTC. Translation: CASSQGRGEYEQYF.

The genes are TRBV4-1 and TRBJ2-2; D might be TRBD1 (6 bases). Trimming cost V 1 base and J 0 bases, with 9 bases left between them. CDR3 size: 16 residues. Germline CDR1 reads MGHRA; CDR2 reads YSYEKL. CDR3 residues: CASSQGTASNTGELFF. As DNA, the CDR3 is TGCGCCAGCAGCCAAGGGACAGCTTCGAACACCGGGGAGCTGTTTTTT.

CDR3 region: CASSQPAGDNEQFF. In nucleotides, the CDR3 is TGTGCCAGCAGCCAACCAGCGGGTGACAATGAGCAGTTCTTC. The chain has TRBV3-1 and TRBJ2-1, with D possibly TRBD2 on 6 matching bases. The V and J ends lost 2 bases and 5 bases respectively, with 10 bases between them. The CDR3 extends over 14 amino acids. The V gene's germline CDR1 is LGHDT and CDR2 YNNKEL (reference sequence).

The gene calls are TRBV24-1 and TRBJ2-5; TRBD2 matches 10 bases. Germline V gives CDR1 KGHDR, CDR2 SFDVKD. This CDR3 has 15 amino acids. Trimming at V came to 6 bases and at J to 4 bases, leaving 7 bases not matched to a gene. Here the CDR3 reads CATSTSSGSGETQYF. In DNA, the CDR3 is TGTGCCACCAGTACGTCTAGCGGGAGCGGAGAGACCCAGTACTTC.

This clonotype was counted only a few times. A clone one base away is much larger, so this may be a read error. Here the CDR3 DNA reads TGTGCCAGCAGTGCAAGGGCCTCGCCTCGCGAGCAGTACTTC. Its protein is CASSARASPREQYF. V and J are TRBV28 and TRBJ2-7; D is undetermined. The ends were cut back, 5 bases at V and 6 bases at J, with 17 bases in the middle. The V gene's germline CDR1 is MDHEN and CDR2 SYDVKM. This CDR3 contains 14 residues.

The V call is TRBV13, the J call TRBJ2-1; 9 nucleotides line up with TRBD2. The germline V gene has CDR1 PRHDT and CDR2 FYEKMQ (reference sequence). The V segment lost 0 bases and the J segment 9 bases; nucleotides outside the gene matches: 6. There are 15 residues in the CDR3. The CDR3 region is CASSLGGAGGSEQFF. The CDR3 coding sequence is TGTGCCAGCAGCTTAGGCGGGGCGGGAGGGTCTGAGCAGTTCTTC. The entire variable domain, with the rest obtained from reference TRBV13 and TRBJ2-1, is as follows: AAGVIQSPRHLIKEKRETATLKCYPIPRHDTVYWYQQGPGQDPQFLISFYEKMQSDKGSIPDRFSAQQFSDYHSELNMSSLELGDSALYFCASSLGGAGGSEQFFGPGTRLTVL.

This chain uses TRBV11-2 with TRBJ2-5, with TRBD2 matching over 9 bases. The J call is doubtful: the DNA matches TRBJ2-7 better. The CDR3 length is 15 residues. The germline CDR1 and CDR2 sequences are SGHAT and FQNNGV. In DNA, the CDR3 is TGTGCCAGCAGCTCCTTTGCGGGAGGGGCCTACGAGCAGTACTTC. Translating gives CASSSFAGGAYEQYF.

J is TRBJ2-3 and V is TRBV6-2 or TRBV6-3, with 8 bases identical to TRBD1. V lost 5 bases, J lost 2 bases, and 9 bases stayed unmatched. The CDR3 consists of 16 residues. Germline V gene sequence: CDR1 MNHEY, CDR2 SVGEGT. CDR3 amino acids: CASSRRTGTPTDTQYF. CDR3 coding DNA: TGTGCCAGCAGTAGGAGGACAGGGACGCCCACAGATACGCAGTATTTT.

The rearrangement links TRBV13 to TRBJ1-5; 8 nucleotides match TRBD1. Germline values: CDR1 PRHDT, CDR2 FYEKMQ (reference sequence). With V trimmed by 1 base and J by 4 bases, 6 bases remained unmatched. The CDR3 runs to 16 residues. This CDR3 is CASSLAKGQVNQPQHF. In DNA, the CDR3 is TGTGCCAGCAGCTTAGCCAAGGGACAGGTTAATCAGCCCCAGCATTTT.

This chain links TRBV6-5 with TRBJ1-5; TRBD1 agrees at 9 bases. This CDR3 is built from 15 residues. J was trimmed by 4 bases and V by 6 bases; bases with no gene match: 7. Germline V lookup: CDR1 MNHEY, CDR2 SVGAGI. CDR3 coding DNA: TGTGCCAGCAGAGCGACAGGGGGTGCGAATCAGCCCCAGCATTTT. This codes for CASRATGGANQPQHF.